This T cell receptor beta chain is from a study of T cell responses to AZD1222 COVID-19 vaccine. Measured with immunoSEQ multiplex PCR; TCRdb has only the in-frame clones, and not every one. The profile shows some 120,000 clones, more than 65% of them singletons. Per germline, CDR1 KGHSY and CDR2 FQNENV. With 3 bases clipped from V and 1 base from J, the junction kept 3 bases outside the gene matches. CDR3 length equals 15 residues. Remarks on this clone: Its antigen remains unknown.

Findings and limits, study-wide: Spike as a whole was targeted by vaccine-associated CD4 TCRs, dominant at 160-218 and 743-854. There were mostly white British donors and more females than males, and clonal diversity was possibly underestimated.

The sequencing used peripheral blood, collected 28 days after the second AZD1222 dose. The gene calls are TRBV16 and TRBJ1-1, with 9 bases matching TRBD1. The TCR sequence derives from an adult who received the AZD1222 COVID-19 vaccine. CDR3 DNA sequence: TGTGCCAGCAGCCATTGGGGACAGGGGAACACTGAAGCTTTCTTT. This encodes CASSHWGQGNTEAFF.